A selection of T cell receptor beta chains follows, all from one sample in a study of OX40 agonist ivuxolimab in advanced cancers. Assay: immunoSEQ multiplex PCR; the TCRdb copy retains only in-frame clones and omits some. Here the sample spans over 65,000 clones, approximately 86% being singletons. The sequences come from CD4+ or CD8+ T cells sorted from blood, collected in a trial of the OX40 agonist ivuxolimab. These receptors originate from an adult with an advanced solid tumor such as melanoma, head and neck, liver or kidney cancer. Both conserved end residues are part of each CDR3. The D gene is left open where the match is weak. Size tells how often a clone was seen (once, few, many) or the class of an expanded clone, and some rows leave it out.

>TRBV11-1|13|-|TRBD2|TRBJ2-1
TGTGCCAGCGGACTAGCGGGGGTGTATGAGCAGTTCTTC
CASGLAGVYEQFF
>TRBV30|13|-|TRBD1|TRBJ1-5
TGTGCCTGGAGTGGACAGGGAAATCAGCCCCAGCATTTT
CAWSGQGNQPQHF
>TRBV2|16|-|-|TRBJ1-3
TGTGCCAGCACTAGACAGCAAACTGACTCTGGAAACACCATATATTTT
CASTRQQTDSGNTIYF
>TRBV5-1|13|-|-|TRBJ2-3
TGCGCCAGCAGCTTGGGTAGTACAGATACGCAGTATTTT
CASSLGSTDTQYF
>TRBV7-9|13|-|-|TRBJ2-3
TGTGCCAGCTCCAAGGTTAGCACAGATACGCAGTATTTT
CASSKVSTDTQYF
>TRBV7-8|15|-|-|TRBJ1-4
TGTGCCAGCAGCTTAACAAGAGCAACTAATGAAAAACTGTTTTTT
CASSLTRATNEKLFF
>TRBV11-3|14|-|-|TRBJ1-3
TGTGCCAGCAGCTTAGACGGAACTGGAAACACCATATATTTT
CASSLDGTGNTIYF
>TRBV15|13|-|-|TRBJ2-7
TGTGCCACCAGCAGAGATAGGGATTCGGAGCAGTACTTC
CATSRDRDSEQYF
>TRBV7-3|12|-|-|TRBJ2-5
TGTGCCAGCAGCTTTGACATCCTAGAGCAGTACTTC
CASSFDILEQYF
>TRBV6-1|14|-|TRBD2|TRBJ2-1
TGTGCCAGCAGTGGGGGACTAGCGCAGGATGAGCAGTTCTTC
CASSGGLAQDEQFF
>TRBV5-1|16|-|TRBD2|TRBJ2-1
TGCGCCAGCAGCTTGGGGGCTAGCGGGAAGAATAATGAGCAGTTCTTC
CASSLGASGKNNEQFF
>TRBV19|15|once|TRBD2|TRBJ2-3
TGTGCCAGTAGTAATAGCGGGAGTCCGACAGATACGCAGTATTTT
CASSNSGSPTDTQYF
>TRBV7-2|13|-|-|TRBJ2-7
TGTGCCAGCAGCTTAGGAGGCACTGTCGAGCAGTACTTC
CASSLGGTVEQYF
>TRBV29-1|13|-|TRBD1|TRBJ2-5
TGCAGCGTGCAAACAGGGGGCGCCGCTCGACAGTACTTC
CSVQTGGAARQYF
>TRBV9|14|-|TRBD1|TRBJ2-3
TGTGCCAGCCGGGACAGGGAGGGAACAGATACGCAGTATTTT
CASRDREGTDTQYF
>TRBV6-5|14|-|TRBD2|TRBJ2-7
TGTGCCAGCAGTTATAGCGGGGTGCTTCGCGAGCAGTACTTC
CASSYSGVLREQYF
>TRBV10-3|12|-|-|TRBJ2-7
TGTGCCATCAGTGAGTCCTACGATAGGGAGTACTTC
CAISESYDREYF
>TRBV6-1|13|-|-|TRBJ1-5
TGTGCCAGCAGGGGGGCGGTTGGTCAGCCCCAGCATTTT
CASRGAVGQPQHF
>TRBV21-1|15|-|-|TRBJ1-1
TGTGCCAGCAGCAAAGGCGTAAGCATGAACACTGAAGCTTTCTTT
CASSKGVSMNTEAFF
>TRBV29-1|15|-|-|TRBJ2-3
TGCAGCGTCAGATACAGGACGGATCACACAGATACGCAGTATTTT
CSVRYRTDHTDTQYF
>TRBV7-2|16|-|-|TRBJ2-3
TGTGCCAGCAGCTTAGCGATGGGGCCTAGCACAGATACGCAGTATTTT
CASSLAMGPSTDTQYF
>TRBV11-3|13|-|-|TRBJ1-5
TGTGCCAGCAGCTTAGAAAACAATCAGCCCCAGCATTTT
CASSLENNQPQHF
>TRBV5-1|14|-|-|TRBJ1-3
TGCGCCAGCAGCTTGGGAAGCTCTGGAAACACCATATATTTT
CASSLGSSGNTIYF
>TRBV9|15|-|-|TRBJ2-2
TGTGCCAGCAGCTCCGGCAGGTCGGGCACCGGGGAGCTGTTTTTT
CASSSGRSGTGELFF
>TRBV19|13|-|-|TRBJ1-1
TGTGCCAGTAGTATGTGGGGAGGCACTGAAGCTTTCTTT
CASSMWGGTEAFF
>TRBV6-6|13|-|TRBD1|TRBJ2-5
TGTGCCAGCAGGACAGGGGTGGGAGAGACCCAGTACTTC
CASRTGVGETQYF
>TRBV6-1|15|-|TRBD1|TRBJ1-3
TGTGCCAGCCGAGTCGAGGGGGCGGTGAGAAACACCATATATTTT
CASRVEGAVRNTIYF
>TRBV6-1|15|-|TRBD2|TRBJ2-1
TGTGCCAGCACCCGTTTGCGGGGGGAGTTCAATGAGCAGTTCTTC
CASTRLRGEFNEQFF
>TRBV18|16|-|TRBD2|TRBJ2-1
TGTGCCAGCTCACCGACTAGCGGGGGCACCTACAATGAGCAGTTCTTC
CASSPTSGGTYNEQFF
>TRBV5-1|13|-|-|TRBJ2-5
TGCGCCAGCAGCTTGTTACACCAAGAGACCCAGTACTTC
CASSLLHQETQYF
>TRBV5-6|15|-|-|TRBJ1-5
TGTGCCAGCAGCTTGGCGGGCGGCTCCCATCAGCCCCAGCATTTT
CASSLAGGSHQPQHF
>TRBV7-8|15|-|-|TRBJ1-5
TGTGCCAGCAGCTTAGAAAATCCTCTTAATCAGCCCCAGCATTTT
CASSLENPLNQPQHF
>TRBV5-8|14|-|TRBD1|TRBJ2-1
TGTGCCAGCAGCTTTGGACAGGGATTCGATGAGCAGTTCTTC
CASSFGQGFDEQFF
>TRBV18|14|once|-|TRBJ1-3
TGTGCCAGCTCGCCCCCAGGGTCTGGAAACACCATATATTTT
CASSPPGSGNTIYF
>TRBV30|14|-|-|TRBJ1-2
TGTGCCTGGAGTGCAGGGACCGCGAACTATGGCTACACCTTC
CAWSAGTANYGYTF
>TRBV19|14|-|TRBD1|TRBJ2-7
TGTGCCAGTTCCAAGAGACAGGGGTCCTACGAGCAGTACTTC
CASSKRQGSYEQYF
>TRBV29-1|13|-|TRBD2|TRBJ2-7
TGCAGCGTTGCGGCTAGCGGGAGTCGCGAGCAGTACTTC
CSVAASGSREQYF
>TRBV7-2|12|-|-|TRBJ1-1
TGTGCCAGCAGCTTATACAACACTGAAGCTTTCTTT
CASSLYNTEAFF
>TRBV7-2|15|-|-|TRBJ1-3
TGTGCCAGCAGCTTAGTATGGAGCTCTGGAAACACCATATATTTT
CASSLVWSSGNTIYF